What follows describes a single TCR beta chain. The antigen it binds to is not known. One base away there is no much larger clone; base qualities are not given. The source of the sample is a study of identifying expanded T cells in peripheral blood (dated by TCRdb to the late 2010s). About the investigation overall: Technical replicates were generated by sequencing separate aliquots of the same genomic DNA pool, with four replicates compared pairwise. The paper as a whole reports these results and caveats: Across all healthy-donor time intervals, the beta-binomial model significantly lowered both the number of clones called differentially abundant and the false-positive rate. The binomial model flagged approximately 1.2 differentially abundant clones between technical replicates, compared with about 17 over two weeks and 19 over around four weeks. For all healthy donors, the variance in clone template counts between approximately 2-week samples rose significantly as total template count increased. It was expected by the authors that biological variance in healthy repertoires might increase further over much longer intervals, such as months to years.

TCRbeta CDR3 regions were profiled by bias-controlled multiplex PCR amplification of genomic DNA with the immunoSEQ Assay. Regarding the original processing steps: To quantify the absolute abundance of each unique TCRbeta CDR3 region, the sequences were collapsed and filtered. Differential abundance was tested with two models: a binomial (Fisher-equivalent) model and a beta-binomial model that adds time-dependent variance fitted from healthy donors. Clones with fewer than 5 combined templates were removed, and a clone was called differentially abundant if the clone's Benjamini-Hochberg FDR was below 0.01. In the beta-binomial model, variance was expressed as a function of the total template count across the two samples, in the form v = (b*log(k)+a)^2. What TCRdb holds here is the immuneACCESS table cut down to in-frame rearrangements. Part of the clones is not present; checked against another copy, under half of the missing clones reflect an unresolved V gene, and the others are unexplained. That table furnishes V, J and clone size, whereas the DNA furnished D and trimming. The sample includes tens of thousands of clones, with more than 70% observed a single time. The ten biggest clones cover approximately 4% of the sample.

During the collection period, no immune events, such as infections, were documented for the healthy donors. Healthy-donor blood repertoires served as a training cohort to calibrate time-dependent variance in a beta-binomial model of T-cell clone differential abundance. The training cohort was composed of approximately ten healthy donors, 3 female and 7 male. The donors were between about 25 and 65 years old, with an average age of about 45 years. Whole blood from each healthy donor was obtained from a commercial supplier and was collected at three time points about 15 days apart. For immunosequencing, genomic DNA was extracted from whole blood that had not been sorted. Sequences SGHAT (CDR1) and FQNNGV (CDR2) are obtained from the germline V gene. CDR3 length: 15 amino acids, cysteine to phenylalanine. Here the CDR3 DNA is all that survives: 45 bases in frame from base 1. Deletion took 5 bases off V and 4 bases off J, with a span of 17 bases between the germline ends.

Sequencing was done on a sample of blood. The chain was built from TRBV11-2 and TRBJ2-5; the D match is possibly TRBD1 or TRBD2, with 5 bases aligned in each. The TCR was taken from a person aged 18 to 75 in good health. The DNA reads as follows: TGTGCCAGCAGCGGATCGTGGGGGTTTGGAGAGACCCAGTACTTC. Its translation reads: CASSGSWGFGETQYF. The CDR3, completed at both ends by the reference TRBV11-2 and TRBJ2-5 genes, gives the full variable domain EAGVAQSPRYKIIEKRQSVAFWCNPISGHATLYWYQQILGQGPKLLIQFQNNGVVDDSQLPKDRFSAERLKGVDSTLKIQPAKLEDSAVYLCASSGSWGFGETQYFGPGTRLLVL.